This is a list of T cell receptor beta chains from one sample in a study of cytomegalovirus exposure and HLA in healthy donors. Sequencing used immunoSEQ multiplex PCR; TCRdb keeps in-frame clones, though not all of them. The table includes around 120,000 clones, over 60% detected once. Sequences were obtained from PBMCs. The receptors were sampled from a human donor in good health. CDR3s include the opening cysteine and the closing phenylalanine or tryptophan. D genes are given only for firm matches. Only part of the rows carry a size: once, few, many, or a class if the clone is expanded.

J gene | V gene | D gene | clone size | CDR3 DNA | CDR3 protein
TRBJ1-1 | TRBV14 | - | - | TGTGCCAGCGACGGGGGGTCGACTGAAGCTTTCTTT | CASDGGSTEAFF
TRBJ1-1 | TRBV2 | - | once | TGTGCCAGCCGCAGGGCGAACACTGAAGCTTTCTTT | CASRRANTEAFF
TRBJ2-7 | TRBV7-9 | - | once | TGTGCCAGCACCAAACAGGACGGACAGACCTACGAGCAGTACTTC | CASTKQDGQTYEQYF
TRBJ2-1 | TRBV27 | TRBD1 | - | TGTGCCAGCAGTTTCCTGGGACAGTTAGGGAGAAATGAGCAGTTCTTC | CASSFLGQLGRNEQFF
TRBJ1-1 | TRBV29-1 | - | - | TGCAGCGTCACCTTAGACATGAACACTGAAGCTTTCTTT | CSVTLDMNTEAFF
TRBJ1-5 | TRBV27 | - | - | TGTGCCAGCAGTGGACAGTCGAGAAATCAGCCCCAGCATTTT | CASSGQSRNQPQHF
TRBJ1-2 | TRBV27 | TRBD1 | - | TGTGCCAGCAGTTTAACACAGGGGGATAACTATGGCTACACCTTC | CASSLTQGDNYGYTF
TRBJ2-2 | TRBV7-3 | - | - | TGTGCCAGCAGTCCACAGGGTCCTTGGGGTTCCGGGGAGCTGTTTTTT | CASSPQGPWGSGELFF
TRBJ2-1 | TRBV9 | TRBD2 | few | TGTGCCAGCAGCGTCAGCGGGGGGGTTAGCTCCTACAATGAGCAGTTCTTC | CASSVSGGVSSYNEQFF
TRBJ1-2 | TRBV7-9 | - | once | TGTTCCAGCAGCCCAAGCCCCCCCGACTACACCTTC | CSSSPSPPDYTF
TRBJ1-1 | TRBV6-6 | TRBD1 | - | TGTGCCAGCAGAGGGACAGCGAACACTGAAGCTTTCTTT | CASRGTANTEAFF
TRBJ2-7 | TRBV27 | TRBD2 | - | TGTGCCAGCAGTCACACGAGCGGGGTAAACGAGCAGTACTTC | CASSHTSGVNEQYF
TRBJ1-1 | TRBV7-9 | - | few | TGTGCCAGCAGCTTAGTCGGCGCAGGTGAAGCTTTCTTT | CASSLVGAGEAFF
TRBJ2-3 | TRBV9 | TRBD2 | - | TGTGCCAGCAGCGTAGCTGGGCTAGCGGGAACAGATACGCAGTATTTT | CASSVAGLAGTDTQYF
TRBJ2-3 | TRBV7-7 | - | - | TGTGCTAGCAGCTTAGAACTCCACGCATCGCAGTATTTT | CASSLELHASQYF
TRBJ1-2 | TRBV6-6 | - | once | TGTGCCAGCAGCCGTACCGGGAGGAGTGGCTACACCTTC | CASSRTGRSGYTF
TRBJ2-5 | TRBV13 | - | - | TGTGCCAGCAGCGACACTTTCGGAGAGACCCAGTACTTC | CASSDTFGETQYF
TRBJ1-2 | TRBV9 | - | - | TGTGCCAGCAGCGCCAGGGTGGACGGGGGAAGCTACACCTTC | CASSARVDGGSYTF
TRBJ1-1 | TRBV11-3 | TRBD1 | - | TGTGCCAGCTCCTCGGGACAGGCAGACACTGAAGCTTTCTTT | CASSSGQADTEAFF
TRBJ2-3 | TRBV4-1 | TRBD2 | - | TGCGCCAGCAGGAGCGGGGGGGCTACAGATACGCAGTATTTT | CASRSGGATDTQYF
TRBJ1-2 | TRBV4-1 | - | - | TGCGCCAGCAGCCAAGAGGCCGGGACTTCTCCTCAGGGCGGCTACACCTTC | CASSQEAGTSPQGGYTF
TRBJ2-7 | TRBV14 | - | - | TGTGCCAGCAGCCCAGGTTGGGAGGCCCCCTACGAGCAGTACTTC | CASSPGWEAPYEQYF
TRBJ1-1 | TRBV6-6 | - | - | TGTGCCAGCAGTTACTCTTTGGCGAACACTGAAGCTTTCTTT | CASSYSLANTEAFF
TRBJ2-1 | TRBV10-2 | TRBD2 | - | TGCGCCAGCAGGACGGGACTAGCGGGGGGGTGGGGCTCCTACAATGAGCAGTTCTTC | CASRTGLAGGWGSYNEQFF
TRBJ1-5 | TRBV6-5 | - | - | TGTGCCAGCAGTCTTCGACAGGAGGTTCAGCCCCAGCATTTT | CASSLRQEVQPQHF
TRBJ2-5 | TRBV29-1 | - | - | TGCAGCGCCCTCCGGGACACGAGCGGGACCCAGTACTTC | CSALRDTSGTQYF
TRBJ1-4 | TRBV2 | - | - | TGTGCCAGCATATCGACGGGTAATAATGAAAAACTGTTTTTT | CASISTGNNEKLFF
TRBJ2-7 | TRBV15 | - | - | TGTGCCACCAGCAAGGACGGAGGGTATCGGTCGCCCTACGAGCAGTACTTC | CATSKDGGYRSPYEQYF
TRBJ1-2 | TRBV5-4 | - | - | TGTGCCAGCAGCGCTCCTGGGACACCCTATGGCTACACCTTC | CASSAPGTPYGYTF
TRBJ2-6 | TRBV19 | TRBD1 | few | TGTGCCAGTAGTATTAGGGGGCTATATGGCATCCTGACTTTC | CASSIRGLYGILTF
TRBJ2-7 | TRBV7-9 | - | - | TGTGCCAGCAGCTCCCTCCCCCCCGTCACTGTATCCTACGAGCAGTACTTC | CASSSLPPVTVSYEQYF
TRBJ1-1 | TRBV5-1 | - | - | TGCGCCAGTACGCTACAGACGAACACTGAAGCTTTCTTT | CASTLQTNTEAFF
TRBJ1-4 | TRBV10-1 | TRBD1 | - | TGCGCCAGCATCCCAAACAGGGGGGGTGAAAAACTGTTTTTT | CASIPNRGGEKLFF
TRBJ2-7 | TRBV7-9 | - | - | TGTTCCAGCAGCTTACGCTACGAGCAGTACTTC | CSSSLRYEQYF
TRBJ2-1 | TRBV4-2 | TRBD1 | - | TGTGCCAGCAGCGGACCGGGACAGGGGAGGTACAATGAGCAGTTCTTC | CASSGPGQGRYNEQFF
TRBJ1-2 | TRBV2 | - | - | TGTGCCAGCAGTGTCCAGGCAGCTAACTATGGCTACACCTTC | CASSVQAANYGYTF
TRBJ2-5 | TRBV5-5 | TRBD2 | - | TGTGCCAGCAGCTTTGAAGGGACTAGCGGGGTGCGAGAGACCCAGTACTTC | CASSFEGTSGVRETQYF
TRBJ2-7 | TRBV28 | - | - | TGTGCCAGCAGTTTATGGCAGGGCAGCTCCTACGAGCAGTACTTC | CASSLWQGSSYEQYF
TRBJ2-3 | TRBV9 | - | once | TGTGCCAGCAGCGTAGCCTATAGCACAGATACGCAGTATTTT | CASSVAYSTDTQYF
TRBJ2-2 | TRBV6-5 | TRBD1 | - | TGTGCCAGCAAGCCACAGGGGGACACCGGGGAGCTGTTTTTT | CASKPQGDTGELFF
TRBJ2-7 | TRBV27 | TRBD1 | - | TGTGCCAGCGGACACAGGACAGGGGTTTACGAGCAGTACTTC | CASGHRTGVYEQYF
TRBJ2-5 | TRBV10-3 | TRBD2 | - | TGTGCCAGCACCTTAACCGGGACTAGCGGAGGAGAGACCCAGTACTTC | CASTLTGTSGGETQYF
TRBJ2-7 | TRBV7-2 | - | - | TGTGCCAGCAGCTTAGCATTAGCGCAATATTACGAGCAGTACTTC | CASSLALAQYYEQYF
TRBJ2-2 | TRBV5-1 | TRBD1 | - | TGCGCCAGCAAGGGACAGGGGACCACCGGGGAGCTGTTTTTT | CASKGQGTTGELFF
TRBJ2-7 | TRBV19 | TRBD1 | - | TGTGCCAGTAGTTTCTCTCTGGACAGGGAAGGCGAGCAGTACTTC | CASSFSLDREGEQYF
TRBJ2-7 | TRBV9 | TRBD1 | - | TGTGCCAGCAGTATACAGGGGGCGAGCGGCGAGCAGTACTTC | CASSIQGASGEQYF
TRBJ1-5 | TRBV6-1 | - | - | TGTGCCAGCAGGGAGGGAATCGGCAATCAGCCCCAGCATTTT | CASREGIGNQPQHF
TRBJ1-1 | TRBV5-4 | - | - | TGTGCCAGCAGCTTGAGGGGTATGAACACTGAAGCTTTCTTT | CASSLRGMNTEAFF